The 32 T cell receptor beta chains given below trace back to one sample, sequenced in a study of PD-1 blockade in classical Hodgkin lymphoma. Data came from immunoSEQ multiplex PCR; TCRdb stores just in-frame clones and leaves some out. The data contain about 15,000 clones, 85% to 90% of them singletons. Time point given: newly diagnosed, previously untreated cHL patient sample. Purification of CD4+ T cells from thawed PBMCs was achieved by magnetic negative selection. Sequenced material: CD4+ T cells from blood. These TCRs come from a human donor with classical Hodgkin lymphoma.

V usage is TRBV7-3 and J usage is TRBJ1-2; 9 nucleotides agree with TRBD1. V lost 6 bases, J lost 2 bases, and 7 bases stayed unmatched. This CDR3 has 15 residues. Germline V CDR1 and CDR2: SGHTA, FQGTGA. CDR3 nucleotides: TGTGCCAGCAGAAGAAACGGACAGGGGAACTATGGCTACACCTTC. This gives the protein CASRRNGQGNYGYTF.

The rearrangement links TRBV7-2 to TRBJ2-6; TRBD2 is a possible D gene (7 bases). The germline V and J ends were trimmed by 5 bases and 5 bases, with 16 bases remaining between them. The germline gives CDR1 SGHTA, CDR2 FQGNSA. This CDR3 is 16 amino acids long. CDR3 sequence reads: CASSESTGTRANVLTF. The CDR3 nucleotides are TGTGCCAGCAGCGAGAGCACAGGGACTAGGGCCAACGTCCTGACTTTC.

This chain joins TRBV7-2 and TRBJ1-1, with D unclear. This CDR3 comprises 13 residues. Trimming shortened V by 3 bases and J by 0 bases, and 5 bases separated the two germline ends. Germline V gene data show CDR1 as SGHTA and CDR2 as FQGNSA. The CDR3 DNA sequence: TGTGCCAGCAGCTTGACGCTGAACACTGAAGCTTTCTTT. Protein product: CASSLTLNTEAFF.

The CDR3 spells CASSFGGSYEQYF. DNA of the CDR3: TGCGCCAGCAGCTTCGGCGGGAGCTACGAGCAGTACTTC. This sequence joins TRBV5-1 and TRBJ2-7; 7 bases line up with TRBD2. The CDR3 loop spans 13 amino acids. V lost 2 bases, J lost 3 bases, and 2 bases stayed unmatched. Germline V lookup: CDR1 SGHRS, CDR2 YFSETQ.

The chain has TRBV9 and TRBJ2-4; D is undetermined. The CDR3 loop spans 14 amino acids. The germline CDR1 and CDR2 sequences are SGDLS and YYNGEE. Trimming cost V 0 bases and J 0 bases, with 4 bases left between them. CDR3 protein: CASSVDIAKNIQYF. As DNA, the CDR3 is TGTGCCAGCAGCGTAGACATAGCCAAAAACATTCAGTACTTC.

The chain joins TRBV6-5 to TRBJ1-1; no reliable D call. The CDR3 consists of 15 residues. The V end was cut by 2 bases, the J end by 1 base, with 11 bases between. Germline V lookup: CDR1 MNHEY, CDR2 SVGAGI. This CDR3 is CASSYIEPRNTEAFF. The CDR3, as DNA: TGTGCCAGCAGTTACATTGAGCCTCGGAACACTGAAGCTTTCTTT.

The chain recombines TRBV6-4 with TRBJ2-1, with 10 bases identical to TRBD2. V was pared by 7 bases and J by 2 bases, with 11 bases of the junction left unmatched. Germline V gene lookup returns CDR1 MRHNA and CDR2 SNTAGT. The CDR3 extends over 17 amino acids. CDR3 residues: CASIPLAGGPPYNEQFF. The CDR3, as DNA: TGTGCCAGCATTCCATTAGCGGGAGGACCCCCCTACAATGAGCAGTTCTTC.

The chain combines TRBV7-2 with TRBJ2-5; 7 bases align to TRBD2. The CDR3 loop spans 14 amino acids. Losses at the gene ends were 8 bases for V and 13 bases for J; bases not matched to a gene: 19. Germline V gives CDR1 SGHTA, CDR2 FQGNSA. As DNA, the CDR3 is TGTGCCAGCTCCCTTGAGCGGGGCCCCTTGTTCAGGTACTTC. Protein: CASSLERGPLFRYF.

This clone was recorded a few times. This chain connects TRBV19 to TRBJ2-7, with D perhaps TRBD2 (5 bases). This CDR3 is built from 13 residues. Trimming cost V 6 bases and J 0 bases, with 9 bases left between them. Looked up from germline, CDR1 is LNHDA and CDR2 is SQIVND (reference sequence). CDR3 DNA: TGTGCCAGTAGCAAAGGGAGCTCCTACGAGCAGTACTTC. Encoded protein: CASSKGSSYEQYF.

The chain is built from TRBV7-2 and TRBJ2-3; 14 nucleotides match TRBD2. This CDR3 is built from 19 residues. CDR1 is SGHTA and CDR2 is FQGNSA in the germline V gene. The J segment lost 8 bases and the V segment lost 3 bases, leaving 16 bases of the junction unmatched. The CDR3 nucleotides are TGTGCCAGCAGCTTGACCCCCGGACTAGCGGGAGGAACAAAGGGTACGCAGTATTTT. It translates to CASSLTPGLAGGTKGTQYF.

This clone was found a few times. This sequence joins TRBV10-3 and TRBJ2-7; 7 positions match TRBD2. The CDR3 consists of 15 residues. In germline, CDR1 is ENHRY, CDR2 SYGVKD. Trimming removed 2 bases from V and 0 bases from J; junction bases left unmatched: 4. In DNA, the CDR3 is TGTGCCATCAGTGAGGGGGGGGGTTACTCCTACGAGCAGTACTTC. This codes for CAISEGGGYSYEQYF.

The V and J genes are TRBV29-1 and TRBJ2-1; tentative D call: TRBD2 (5 bases). The germline V and J ends were trimmed by 5 bases and 3 bases, with 8 bases remaining between them. This CDR3 spans 12 amino acids. Per the germline V gene, CDR1 is SQVTM and CDR2 is ANQGSEA. CDR3 nucleotides: TGCAGCGTTCTTACTAGCTACAATGAGCAGTTCTTC. Protein product: CSVLTSYNEQFF.

V is TRBV6-5 and J is TRBJ2-3; D gene unclear. The ends were cut back, 0 bases at V and 7 bases at J, with 14 bases in the middle. The CDR3 runs 15 residues. Germline assignment: CDR1 MNHEY and CDR2 SVGAGI. CDR3 amino acids: CASSYSTAPGHTQYF. CDR3 in DNA: TGTGCCAGCAGTTACTCCACAGCCCCCGGACATACGCAGTATTTT.

The rearrangement uses TRBV7-2 and TRBJ2-1; 12 bases match TRBD2. V was clipped by 4 bases and J by 8 bases; unmatched bases: 9. The CDR3 runs to 16 residues. CDR1 SGHTA and CDR2 FQGNSA come from the germline V gene. As DNA, the CDR3 is TGTGCCAGCAGCTCAAGAACTAGCGGGAGGATCGATGAGCAGTTCTTC. Protein product: CASSSRTSGRIDEQFF.

This sequence joins TRBV30 and TRBJ1-2, with TRBD1 identical over 8 bases. This CDR3 is 14 amino acids long. From germline, CDR1 is GTSNPN and CDR2 SVGIG (reference sequence). Losses at the gene ends were 2 bases for V and 3 bases for J; bases not matched to a gene: 5. CDR3 DNA sequence: TGTGCCTGGAGTCCGACAGGGGCCTACTATGGCTACACCTTC. Its translation is CAWSPTGAYYGYTF.

This chain links TRBV11-3 with TRBJ2-3, with 7 bases fitting TRBD2. Trimming removed 5 bases from V and 5 bases from J; junction bases left unmatched: 13. The germline V gene encodes CDR1 SGHNT and CDR2 YENEEA. This CDR3 is built from 16 residues. DNA of the CDR3: TGTGCCAGCAGCGGGGGGTACGGGCGGGAGCGAGATACGCAGTATTTT. It codes for CASSGGYGRERDTQYF.

This sequence joins TRBV5-5 and TRBJ2-7; D is ambiguous. Germline V gene data show CDR1 as SGHKS and CDR2 as YYEKEE (reference sequence). Deletions cut 4 bases from V and 2 bases from J, with 16 bases between. CDR3 length: 15 residues. CDR3 nucleotide sequence: TGTGCCAGCAGCGCCCTCGGTTACAGTCCCTACGAGCAGTACTTC. Translated: CASSALGYSPYEQYF.

The V and J genes are TRBV19 and TRBJ2-1, with 11 bases aligning to TRBD2. V lost 4 bases to trimming and J lost 5 bases; unmatched junction nucleotides: 7. The CDR3 extends over 16 amino acids. Germline V lookup: CDR1 LNHDA, CDR2 SQIVND (reference sequence). The CDR3 sequence: CASSRETTSGNNEQFF. CDR3 nucleotide sequence: TGTGCCAGTAGTAGGGAAACGACTAGCGGGAACAATGAGCAGTTCTTC. Full variable domain (missing parts from reference TRBV19 and TRBJ2-1): DGGITQSPKYLFRKEGQNVTLSCEQNLNHDAMYWYRQDPGQGLRLIYYSQIVNDFQKGDIAEGYSVSREKKESFPLTVTSAQKNPTAFYLCASSRETTSGNNEQFFGPGTRLTVL.

The chain links TRBV5-1 to TRBJ1-1; D uncertain. The CDR3 runs to 15 residues. V gave up 0 bases and J gave up 2 bases, with 11 bases separating them. CDR1 and CDR2 from the germline V gene are SGHRS and YFSETQ. CDR3 sequence (DNA): TGCGCCAGCAGCTTGGATGGCTACTCAAACACTGAAGCTTTCTTT. Translated, it gives CASSLDGYSNTEAFF.

The CDR3 is CASRRRDDSYEQYF. The CDR3, as DNA: TGTGCCAGTAGGCGGCGGGATGATTCCTACGAGCAGTACTTC. The genes are TRBV19 and TRBJ2-7, with D maybe TRBD2 (6 bases). Per germline, CDR1 LNHDA and CDR2 SQIVND (reference sequence). Trimming left V 6 bases short and J 1 base short, with 13 bases between. There are 14 residues in the CDR3. The whole variable domain, remainder taken from reference TRBV19 and TRBJ2-7, is DGGITQSPKYLFRKEGQNVTLSCEQNLNHDAMYWYRQDPGQGLRLIYYSQIVNDFQKGDIAEGYSVSREKKESFPLTVTSAQKNPTAFYLCASRRRDDSYEQYFGPGTRLTVT.

The chain has TRBV11-3 and TRBJ2-7, with 8 bases identical to TRBD1. The CDR3 spans 15 residues. From germline, CDR1 is SGHNT and CDR2 YENEEA. Trimming took 5 bases from V and 0 from J; bases not matched to a gene: 6. CDR3 protein: CASSLTGARSYEQYF. For the CDR3, the DNA is TGTGCCAGCAGCCTGACAGGGGCCCGCTCCTACGAGCAGTACTTC.

This clone showed up just a few times. The chain combines TRBV2 with TRBJ2-2, with 7 bases aligning to TRBD1. The CDR3 is 14 amino acids. Trimming cost V 6 bases and J 6 bases; bases outside gene matches: 7. Germline V gives CDR1 SNHLY, CDR2 FYNNEI. This chain's CDR3 is CASSEDRPPGELFF. CDR3 sequence (DNA): TGTGCCAGCAGCGAGGACAGGCCCCCCGGGGAGCTGTTTTTT.

The CDR3 loop is CASTFYRGRDQPQHF. CDR3 DNA sequence: TGTGCCAGCACCTTTTACAGGGGGCGAGATCAGCCCCAGCATTTT. The V and J genes are TRBV28 and TRBJ1-5; 9 nucleotides match TRBD1. The CDR3 extends over 15 amino acids. V lost 7 bases to trimming and J lost 5 bases; unmatched junction nucleotides: 9. The V gene's germline CDR1 is MDHEN and CDR2 SYDVKM.

V and J are TRBV7-3 and TRBJ2-3, with TRBD2 identical over 7 bases. This CDR3 has 15 residues. The V segment lost 4 bases and the J segment 5 bases; nucleotides outside the gene matches: 9. Germline CDR1 reads SGHTA; CDR2 reads FQGTGA. CDR3 nucleotide sequence: TGTGCCAGCAGCTCCGGACTAGGTCTAGGAGATACGCAGTATTTT. It is translated as CASSSGLGLGDTQYF.

The chain combines TRBV7-9 with TRBJ1-6; 11 bases map to TRBD1. V dropped 1 base and J dropped 7; count of bases not matched to a gene: 3. Looked up from germline, CDR1 is SEHNR and CDR2 is FQNEAQ (reference sequence). The CDR3 totals 16 residues. The CDR3 region is CASSLGTGGRNSPLHF. Written as DNA, the CDR3 is TGTGCCAGCAGCTTAGGGACAGGGGGCCGGAATTCACCCCTCCACTTT. The full variable domain, rest sourced from reference TRBV7-9 and TRBJ1-6, is DTGVSQNPRHKITKRGQNVTFRCDPISEHNRLYWYRQTLGQGPEFLTYFQNEAQLEKSRLLSDRFSAERPKGSFSTLEIQRTEQGDSAMYLCASSLGTGGRNSPLHFGNGTRLTVT.

J is TRBJ1-1 and V is TRBV30, with D possibly TRBD1 on 6 matching bases. The CDR3 has 15 residues. Trimming took 6 bases from V and 0 from J, leaving 17 bases between them. The germline V gene encodes CDR1 GTSNPN and CDR2 SVGIG (reference sequence). CDR3 nucleotides: TGTGCCTGCACAACGGGACAATTCTTGAACACTGAAGCTTTCTTT. Its translation is CACTTGQFLNTEAFF.

The rearrangement joins TRBV6-5 to TRBJ2-7; 11 bases match TRBD1. V dropped 6 bases and J dropped 4; count of bases not matched to a gene: 5. This CDR3 comprises 14 residues. Germline values: CDR1 MNHEY, CDR2 SVGAGI. For the CDR3, the DNA is TGTGCCAGCAGATCGGACAGGGGGCTGTACGAGCAGTACTTC. This translates into CASRSDRGLYEQYF.

The chain employs TRBV27 and TRBJ2-7; D could derive from TRBD1 or TRBD2 (5 bases each). The CDR3 totals 15 residues. V was cut by 4 bases and J by 2 bases, with 15 bases left in between. The germline V gene has CDR1 MNHEY and CDR2 SMNVEV (reference sequence). The CDR3 region is CASSSRQTTTYEQYF. The CDR3 coding sequence is TGTGCCAGCAGTTCCCGACAGACTACTACCTACGAGCAGTACTTC.

This clone was observed a few times. This chain connects TRBV11-3 to TRBJ1-2, with D possibly matching TRBD1 (6 bases). Trimming took 5 bases from V and 4 from J, leaving 11 bases between them. The germline gives CDR1 SGHNT, CDR2 YENEEA. This CDR3 has 13 residues. CDR3 bases: TGTGCCAGCAGCCCAAGGACAGCCTATGGCTACACCTTC. It specifies CASSPRTAYGYTF.

The genes are TRBV11-2 and TRBJ2-5, with D possibly TRBD2 on 6 matching bases. Germline V gene sequence: CDR1 SGHAT, CDR2 FQNNGV. The CDR3 consists of 16 residues. Trimming took off 4 bases at V and 5 bases at J, with 20 bases between the two ends. The CDR3 DNA sequence: TGTGCCAGCAGCTCCGTGGTTTCCAGCGGGCGGGAGACCCAGTACTTC. Translating it yields CASSSVVSSGRETQYF.

In its sample, this clone was seen a few times. This chain links TRBV7-2 with TRBJ2-2; D uncertain. Germline CDR1 is SGHTA and CDR2 is FQGNSA. Trimming took 5 bases from V and 7 from J, leaving 17 bases between them. The CDR3 contains 15 residues. CDR3 in amino acids: CASSPVSPWNGELFF. CDR3 coding DNA: TGTGCCAGCAGCCCGGTATCACCCTGGAACGGGGAGCTGTTTTTT.

The chain joins TRBV7-8 to TRBJ2-5, with TRBD2 as a possible D gene (5 bases). Germline V gene data show CDR1 as SGHVS and CDR2 as FQNEAQ. There are 14 residues in the CDR3. Trimming took 7 bases from V and 8 from J, leaving 20 bases between them. CDR3 bases: TGTGCCAGCATCCTGACCGAAGCGGCTGCCACCCAGTACTTC. Protein sequence: CASILTEAAATQYF.